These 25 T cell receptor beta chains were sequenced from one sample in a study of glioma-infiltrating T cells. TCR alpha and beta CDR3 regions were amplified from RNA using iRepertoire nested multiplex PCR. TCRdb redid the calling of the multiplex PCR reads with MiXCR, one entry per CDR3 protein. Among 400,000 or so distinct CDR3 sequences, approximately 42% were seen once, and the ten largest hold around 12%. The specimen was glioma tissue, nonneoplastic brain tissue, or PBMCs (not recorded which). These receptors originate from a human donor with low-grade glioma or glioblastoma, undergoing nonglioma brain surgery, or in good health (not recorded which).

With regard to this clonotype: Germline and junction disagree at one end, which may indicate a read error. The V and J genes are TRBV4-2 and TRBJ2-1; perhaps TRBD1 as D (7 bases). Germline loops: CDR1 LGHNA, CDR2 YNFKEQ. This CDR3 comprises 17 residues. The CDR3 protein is CVSSQGGSGGSYNEQFF. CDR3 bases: TGTGTCAGCAGCCAAGGAGGTTCAGGGGGGTCCTACAATGAGCAGTTCTTC.

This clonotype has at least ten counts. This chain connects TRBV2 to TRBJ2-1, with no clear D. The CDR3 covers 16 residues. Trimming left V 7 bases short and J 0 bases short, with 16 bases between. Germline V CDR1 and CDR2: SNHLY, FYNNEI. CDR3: CASIMVVGYSYNEQFF. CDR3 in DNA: TGTGCCAGCATCATGGTAGTCGGTTACTCCTACAATGAGCAGTTCTTC.

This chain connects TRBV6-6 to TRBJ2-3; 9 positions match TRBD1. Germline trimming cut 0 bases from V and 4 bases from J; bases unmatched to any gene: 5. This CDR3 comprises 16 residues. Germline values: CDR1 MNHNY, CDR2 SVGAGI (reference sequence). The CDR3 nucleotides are TGTGCCAGCAGTTACTCACCGGGACAGGGCCCAGATACGCAGTATTTT. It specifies CASSYSPGQGPDTQYF.

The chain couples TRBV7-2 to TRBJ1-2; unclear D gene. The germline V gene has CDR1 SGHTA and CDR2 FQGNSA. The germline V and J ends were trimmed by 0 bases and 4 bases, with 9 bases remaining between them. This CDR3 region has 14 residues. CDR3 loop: CASSLALGSYGYTF. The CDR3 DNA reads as TGTGCCAGCAGCTTAGCTCTGGGAAGCTATGGCTACACCTTC.

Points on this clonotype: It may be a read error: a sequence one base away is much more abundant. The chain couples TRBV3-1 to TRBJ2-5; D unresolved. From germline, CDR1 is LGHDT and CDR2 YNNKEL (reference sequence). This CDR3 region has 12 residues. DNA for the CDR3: TGTGCCAGCAGCCAAGACCAAGAGACCCAGTGCTTC. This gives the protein CASSQDQETQCF.

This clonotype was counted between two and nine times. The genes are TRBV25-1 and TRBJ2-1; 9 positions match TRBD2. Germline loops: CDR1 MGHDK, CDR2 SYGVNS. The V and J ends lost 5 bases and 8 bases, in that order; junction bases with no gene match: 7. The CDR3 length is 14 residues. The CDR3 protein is CASSRAGGTDEQFF. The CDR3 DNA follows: TGTGCCAGCAGTCGGGCGGGAGGGACGGATGAGCAGTTCTTC.

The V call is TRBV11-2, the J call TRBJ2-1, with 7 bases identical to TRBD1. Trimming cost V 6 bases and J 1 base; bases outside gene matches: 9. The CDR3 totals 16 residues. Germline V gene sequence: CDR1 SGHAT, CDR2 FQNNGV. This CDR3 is CASRHYRGQSYNEQFF. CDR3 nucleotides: TGTGCCAGCAGACACTACAGGGGTCAGTCCTACAATGAGCAGTTCTTC.

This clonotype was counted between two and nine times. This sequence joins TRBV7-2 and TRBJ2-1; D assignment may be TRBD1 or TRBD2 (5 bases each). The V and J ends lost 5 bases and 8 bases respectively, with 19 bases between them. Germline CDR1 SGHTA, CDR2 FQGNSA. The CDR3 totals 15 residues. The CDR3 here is CASSQGVGTADEQFF. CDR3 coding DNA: TGTGCCAGCAGCCAAGGGGTCGGGACGGCGGATGAGCAGTTCTTC.

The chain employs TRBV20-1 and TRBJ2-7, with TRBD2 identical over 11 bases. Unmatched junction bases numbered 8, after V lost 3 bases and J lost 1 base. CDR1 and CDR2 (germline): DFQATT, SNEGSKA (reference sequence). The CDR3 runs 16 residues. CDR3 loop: CSASLPGTSGSYEQYF. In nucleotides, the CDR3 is TGCAGTGCTAGCCTCCCCGGGACTAGCGGTTCCTACGAGCAGTACTTC.

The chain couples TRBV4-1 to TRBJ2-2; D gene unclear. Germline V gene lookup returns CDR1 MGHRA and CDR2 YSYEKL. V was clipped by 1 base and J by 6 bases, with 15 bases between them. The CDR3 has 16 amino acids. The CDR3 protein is CASSQASWPRAGELFF. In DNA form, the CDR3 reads TGCGCCAGCAGCCAAGCTTCTTGGCCACGGGCCGGGGAGCTGTTTTTT.

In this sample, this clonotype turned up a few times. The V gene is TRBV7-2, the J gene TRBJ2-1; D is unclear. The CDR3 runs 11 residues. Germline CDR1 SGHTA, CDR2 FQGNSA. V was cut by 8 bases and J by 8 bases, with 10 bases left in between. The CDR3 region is CASEAFDEQFF. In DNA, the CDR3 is TGTGCCAGCGAAGCCTTCGATGAGCAGTTCTTC.

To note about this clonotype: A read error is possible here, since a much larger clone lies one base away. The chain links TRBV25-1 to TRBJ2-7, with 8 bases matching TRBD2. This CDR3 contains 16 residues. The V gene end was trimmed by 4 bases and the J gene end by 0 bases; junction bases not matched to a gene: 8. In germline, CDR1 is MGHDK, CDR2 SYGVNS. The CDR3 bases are TGTGCCAGCAGTGGGTATCCGGGGACTAGCTCCTACGAGCAGTACTTC. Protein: CASSGYPGTSSYEQYF.

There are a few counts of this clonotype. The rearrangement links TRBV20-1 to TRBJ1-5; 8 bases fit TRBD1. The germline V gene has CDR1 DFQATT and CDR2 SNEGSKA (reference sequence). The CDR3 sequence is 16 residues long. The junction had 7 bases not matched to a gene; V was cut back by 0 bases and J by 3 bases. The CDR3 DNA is TGCAGTGCTAGAGATCAGAGACAGGGGCACAATCAGCCCCAGCATTTT. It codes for CSARDQRQGHNQPQHF.

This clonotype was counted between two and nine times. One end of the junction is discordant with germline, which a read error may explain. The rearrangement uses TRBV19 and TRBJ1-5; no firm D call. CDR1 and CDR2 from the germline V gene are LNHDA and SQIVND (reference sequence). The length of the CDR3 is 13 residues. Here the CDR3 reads CASSISLPVPPHF. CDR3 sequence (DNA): TGTGCCAGTAGTATATCCCTGCCGGTCCCCCCGCATTTT. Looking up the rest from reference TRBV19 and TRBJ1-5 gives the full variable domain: DGGITQSPKYLFRKEGQNVTLSCEQNLNHDAMYWYRQDPGQGLRLIYYSQIVNDFQKGDIAEGYSVSREKKESFPLTVTSAQKNPTAFYLCASSISLPVPPHFGDGTRLSIL.

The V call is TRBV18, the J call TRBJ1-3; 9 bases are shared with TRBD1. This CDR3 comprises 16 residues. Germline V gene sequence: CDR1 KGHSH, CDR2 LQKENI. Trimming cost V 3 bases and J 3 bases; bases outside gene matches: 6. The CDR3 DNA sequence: TGTGCCAGCTCACCGCAACAGGGGGCATTTGGAAACACCATATATTTT. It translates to CASSPQQGAFGNTIYF. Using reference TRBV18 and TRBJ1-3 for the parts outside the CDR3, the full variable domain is NAGVMQNPRHLVRRRGQEARLRCSPMKGHSHVYWYRQLPEEGLKFMVYLQKENIIDESGMPKERFSAEFPKEGPSILRIQQVVRGDSAAYFCASSPQQGAFGNTIYFGEGSWLTVV.

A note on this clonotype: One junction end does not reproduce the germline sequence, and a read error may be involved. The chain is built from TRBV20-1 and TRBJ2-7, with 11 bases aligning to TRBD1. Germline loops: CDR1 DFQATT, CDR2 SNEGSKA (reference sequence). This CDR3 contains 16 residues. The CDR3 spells CRARDQDRGQSYEQYF. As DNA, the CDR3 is TGCAGAGCTAGAGATCAGGACAGGGGGCAAAGCTACGAGCAGTACTTC.

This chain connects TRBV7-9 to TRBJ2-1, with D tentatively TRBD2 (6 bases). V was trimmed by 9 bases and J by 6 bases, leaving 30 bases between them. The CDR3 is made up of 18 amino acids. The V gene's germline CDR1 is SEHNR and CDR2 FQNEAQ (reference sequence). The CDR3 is CASTSGLYRIAIANEQFF. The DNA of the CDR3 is TGTGCCAGTACCTCGGGACTTTATAGGATAGCCATCGCCAATGAGCAGTTCTTC.

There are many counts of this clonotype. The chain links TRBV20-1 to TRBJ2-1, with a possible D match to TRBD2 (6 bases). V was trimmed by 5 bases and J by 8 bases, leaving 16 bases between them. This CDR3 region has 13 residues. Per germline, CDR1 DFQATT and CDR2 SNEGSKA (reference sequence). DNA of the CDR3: TGCAGTGCTCCCTGGAGGCGGGACGATGAGCAGTTCTTC. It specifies CSAPWRRDDEQFF.

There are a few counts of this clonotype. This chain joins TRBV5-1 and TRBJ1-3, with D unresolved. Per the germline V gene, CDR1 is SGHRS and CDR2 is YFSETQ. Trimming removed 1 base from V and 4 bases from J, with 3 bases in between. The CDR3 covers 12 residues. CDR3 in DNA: TGCGCCAGCAGCTTGAACGGAAACACCATATATTTT. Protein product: CASSLNGNTIYF.

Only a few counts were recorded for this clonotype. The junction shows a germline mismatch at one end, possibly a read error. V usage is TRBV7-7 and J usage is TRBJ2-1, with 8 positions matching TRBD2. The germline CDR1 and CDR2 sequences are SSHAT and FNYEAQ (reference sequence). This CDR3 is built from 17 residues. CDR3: CASSPGAGVNSYNEQFF. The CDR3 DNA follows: TGTGCTAGCAGCCCCGGAGCGGGAGTAAACTCCTACAATGAGCAGTTCTTC.

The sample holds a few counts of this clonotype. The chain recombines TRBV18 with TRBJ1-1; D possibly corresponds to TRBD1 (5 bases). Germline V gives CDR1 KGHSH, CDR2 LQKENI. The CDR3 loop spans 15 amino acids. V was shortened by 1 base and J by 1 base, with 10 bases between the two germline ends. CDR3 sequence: CASSPLADKNTEAFF. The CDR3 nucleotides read TGTGCCAGCTCACCACTGGCGGACAAGAACACTGAAGCTTTCTTT.

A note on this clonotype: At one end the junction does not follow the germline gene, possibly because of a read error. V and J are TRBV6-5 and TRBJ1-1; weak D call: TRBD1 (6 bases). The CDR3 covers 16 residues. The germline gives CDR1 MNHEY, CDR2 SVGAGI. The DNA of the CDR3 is TGTGCAAGCCACTGGGGGCCGGGACGGATGAACACTGAAACTTTCTTT. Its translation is CASHWGPGRMNTETFF.

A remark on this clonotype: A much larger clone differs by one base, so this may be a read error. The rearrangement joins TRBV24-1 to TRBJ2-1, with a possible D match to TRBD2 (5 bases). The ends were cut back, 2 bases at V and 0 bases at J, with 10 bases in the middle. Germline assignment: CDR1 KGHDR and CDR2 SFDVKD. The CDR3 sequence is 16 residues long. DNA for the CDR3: TGTGCCACCAGTGATTACCCAGCGGCCTCCTACAATGAGCAGTTCTTC. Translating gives CATSDYPAASYNEQFF.

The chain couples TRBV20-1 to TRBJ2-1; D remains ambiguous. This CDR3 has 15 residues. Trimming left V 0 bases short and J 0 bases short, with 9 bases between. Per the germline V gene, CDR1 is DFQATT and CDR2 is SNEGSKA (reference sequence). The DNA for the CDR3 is TGCAGTGCTAGAGATTTTCGAATCTCCTACAATGAGCAGTTCTTC. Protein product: CSARDFRISYNEQFF.

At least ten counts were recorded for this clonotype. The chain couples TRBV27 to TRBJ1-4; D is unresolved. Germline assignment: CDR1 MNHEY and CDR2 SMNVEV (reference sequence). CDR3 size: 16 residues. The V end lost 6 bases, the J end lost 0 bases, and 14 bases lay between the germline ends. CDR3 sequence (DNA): TGTGCCAGCAGCCCCGTTTACGGAGCAACTAATGAAAAACTGTTTTTT. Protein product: CASSPVYGATNEKLFF.